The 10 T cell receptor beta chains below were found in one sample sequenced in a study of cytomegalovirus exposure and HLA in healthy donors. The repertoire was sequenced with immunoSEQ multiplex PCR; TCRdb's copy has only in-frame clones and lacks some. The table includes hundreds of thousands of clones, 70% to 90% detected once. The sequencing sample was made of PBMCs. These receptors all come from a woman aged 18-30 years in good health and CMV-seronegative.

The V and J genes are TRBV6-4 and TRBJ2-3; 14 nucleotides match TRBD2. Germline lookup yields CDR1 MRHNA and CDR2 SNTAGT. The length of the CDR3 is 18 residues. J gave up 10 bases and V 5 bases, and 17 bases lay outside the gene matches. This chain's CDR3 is CASSPSPSGGLAGDAQYF. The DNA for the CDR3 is TGTGCCAGCAGTCCCAGTCCGTCGGGGGGACTAGCGGGGGACGCGCAGTATTTT.

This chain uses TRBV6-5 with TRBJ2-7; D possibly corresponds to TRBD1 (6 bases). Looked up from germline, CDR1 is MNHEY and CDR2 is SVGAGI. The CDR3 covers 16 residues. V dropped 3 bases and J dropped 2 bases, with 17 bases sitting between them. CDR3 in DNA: TGTGCCAGCAGTTATATATCTATGGGGACAACCTACGAGCAGTACTTC. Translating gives CASSYISMGTTYEQYF.

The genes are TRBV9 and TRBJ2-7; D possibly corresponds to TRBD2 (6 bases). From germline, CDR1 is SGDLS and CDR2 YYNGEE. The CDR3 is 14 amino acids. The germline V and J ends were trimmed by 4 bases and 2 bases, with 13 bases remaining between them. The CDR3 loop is CASSPGTATYEQYF. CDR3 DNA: TGTGCCAGCAGCCCTGGGACTGCAACCTACGAGCAGTACTTC.

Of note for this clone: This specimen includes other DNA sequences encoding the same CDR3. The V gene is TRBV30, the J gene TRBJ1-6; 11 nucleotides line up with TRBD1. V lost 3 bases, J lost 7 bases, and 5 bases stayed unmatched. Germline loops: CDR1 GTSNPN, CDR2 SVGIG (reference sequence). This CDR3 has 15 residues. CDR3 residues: CAWSVRDRGNSPLHF. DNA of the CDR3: TGTGCCTGGAGCGTCCGGGACAGGGGGAATTCACCCCTCCACTTT.

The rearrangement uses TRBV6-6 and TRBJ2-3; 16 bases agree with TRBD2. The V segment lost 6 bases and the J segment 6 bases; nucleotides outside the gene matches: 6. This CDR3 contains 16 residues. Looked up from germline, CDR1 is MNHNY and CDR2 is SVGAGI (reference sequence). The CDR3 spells CASRRGLAGGDDTQYF. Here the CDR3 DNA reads TGTGCCAGCAGAAGGGGACTAGCGGGGGGGGACGATACGCAGTATTTT.

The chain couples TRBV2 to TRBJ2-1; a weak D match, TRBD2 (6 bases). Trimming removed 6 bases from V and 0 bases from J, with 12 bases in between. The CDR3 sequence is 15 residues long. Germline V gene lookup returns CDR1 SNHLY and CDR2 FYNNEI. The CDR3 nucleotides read TGTGCCAGCAGGAAGGCGGGGAGCTCCTACAATGAGCAGTTCTTC. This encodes CASRKAGSSYNEQFF.

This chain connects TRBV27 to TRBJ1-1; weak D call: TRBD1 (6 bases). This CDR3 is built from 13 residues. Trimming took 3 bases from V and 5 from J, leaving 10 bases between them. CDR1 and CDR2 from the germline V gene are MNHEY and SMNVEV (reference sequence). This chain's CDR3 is CASSFRGGTEAFF. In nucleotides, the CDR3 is TGTGCCAGCAGTTTCAGGGGCGGAACTGAAGCTTTCTTT.

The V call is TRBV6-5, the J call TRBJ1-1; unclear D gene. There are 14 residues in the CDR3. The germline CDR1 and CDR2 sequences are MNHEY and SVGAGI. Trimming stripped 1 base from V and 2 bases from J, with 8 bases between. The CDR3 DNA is TGTGCCAGCAGTTACTTCGGTGAAAACACTGAAGCTTTCTTT. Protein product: CASSYFGENTEAFF.

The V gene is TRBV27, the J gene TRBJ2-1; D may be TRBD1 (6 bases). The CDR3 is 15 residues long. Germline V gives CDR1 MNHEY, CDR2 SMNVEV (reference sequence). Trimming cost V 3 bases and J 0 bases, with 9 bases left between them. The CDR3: CASSFGGPSYNEQFF. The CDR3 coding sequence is TGTGCCAGCAGTTTTGGGGGCCCCTCCTACAATGAGCAGTTCTTC.

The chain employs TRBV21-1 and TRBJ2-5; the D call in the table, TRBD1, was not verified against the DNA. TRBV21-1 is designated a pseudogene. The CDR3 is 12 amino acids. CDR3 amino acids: CMFGGQKETQYF. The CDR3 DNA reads TGTATGTTCGGGGGACAGAAAGAGACCCAGTACTTC.